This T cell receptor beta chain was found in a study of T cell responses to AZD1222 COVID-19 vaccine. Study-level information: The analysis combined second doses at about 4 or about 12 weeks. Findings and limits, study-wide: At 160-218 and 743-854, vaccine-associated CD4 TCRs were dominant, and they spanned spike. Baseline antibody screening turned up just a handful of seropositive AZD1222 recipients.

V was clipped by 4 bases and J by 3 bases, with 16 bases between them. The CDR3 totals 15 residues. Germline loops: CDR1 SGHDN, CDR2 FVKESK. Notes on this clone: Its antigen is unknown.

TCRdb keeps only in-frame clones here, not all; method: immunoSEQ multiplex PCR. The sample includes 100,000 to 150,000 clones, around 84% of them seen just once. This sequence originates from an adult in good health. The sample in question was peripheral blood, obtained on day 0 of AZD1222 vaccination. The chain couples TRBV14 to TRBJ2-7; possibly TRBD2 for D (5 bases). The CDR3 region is CASSPFGADFYEQYF. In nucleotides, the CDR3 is TGTGCCAGCAGCCCGTTCGGAGCGGACTTCTACGAGCAGTACTTC.